This T cell receptor beta chain was identified during a study of cytomegalovirus exposure and HLA in healthy donors. J lost 1 base, V lost 6 bases, and 4 bases had no gene match. Germline values: CDR1 SNHLY, CDR2 FYNNEI. The CDR3 length is 14 residues. The PCR used 60 Vbeta and 13 Jbeta primers. Profiling relied on immunoSEQ multiplex PCR, and the TCRdb table lists in-frame clones only, not all of them. The sample has fewer than 150,000 clones; approximately 78% are singletons. Sequencing was performed on PBMCs. V is TRBV2 and J is TRBJ2-5, with 8 nucleotides matching TRBD1. The origin of this receptor is a woman between 35 and 50 years old in good health and CMV-seropositive. The CDR3 DNA reads TGTGCCAGCAGGGAGACAGGGGCCCAAGAGACCCAGTACTTC. It encodes CASRETGAQETQYF.